This TCR beta chain is from a study of blood T cell repertoires in COVID-19 (dated by TCRdb to 2019 to 2021). As for the study more broadly: Samples from collaborators originated in the United States, Italy and Spain and spanned both the acute and convalescent phases of COVID-19. A freely available public database, intended as a resource for researchers studying the immune response to SARS-CoV-2, is where the repertoires were released. The material from the prospective study consisted of cDNA or gDNA derived from T cells, B-cell-depleted T cells, or PBMCs. Sample metadata almost always included a de-identified subject ID, COVID-19 status, age in years and sex. The samples were drawn from the first 160 participants of the ongoing ImmuneRACE study and from 1,254 subjects provided by 6 global collaborators. Subjects who had been exposed to COVID-19, were actively infected with it, or had recovered from it provided the deeply sampled blood TCRbeta repertoires that made up the dataset. Where available, HLA class I and class II types were obtained from metadata supplied by the sample provider rather than from assay-based typing.

TCRbeta CDR3 regions were amplified from genomic DNA using the immunoSEQ Assay, a bias-controlled multiplex PCR. As for how the authors treated the data: Nucleated cell counts per sample were estimated from amplification of reference gene primers within the assay. To quantify the absolute abundance of each unique TCRbeta CDR3 rearrangement, sequence reads were collapsed and filtered. For each sample, productive Simpson clonality was calculated as the square root of Simpson's diversity index over productive rearrangements. TCRdb stores this immuneACCESS table with in-frame sequences only. Part of the clones is absent; in the studies checked, under half of the shortfall reflects unresolved V genes, and no reason is known for the rest. V and J calls and clone size are as listed in that table; D and trimming were resolved from the DNA. The sample has approximately 25,000 clones on record, 90% to 95% of them singletons. The ten largest clones take up more than 30% of the sample.

Points the paper makes about the study in general: The amount of clinical and demographic metadata varied by source and participant and was provided uncurated.

The collaborating institutions used their own protocols to collect whole blood in K2EDTA tubes. Collaborator samples were shipped for TCRbeta analysis as frozen whole blood, isolated PBMCs, or DNA extracted from either sample type. Points on this clone: No antigen is known for it. No per-base quality is available; no much larger clone lies one base away.

V and J are truncated by 2 bases and 8 bases respectively, leaving an intervening sequence of 4 bases. From cysteine to phenylalanine, the CDR3 is 12 amino acids long. CDR3 DNA is the only sequence kept; it has 36 bases, read in frame from the first base. Via the germline V gene, CDR1 is SGHVS and CDR2 FQNEAQ. Sequencing was done on a sample of peripheral blood. The source is a man between 65 and 80 years old with active COVID-19. The rearranged chain carries TRBV7-8 and TRBJ1-6; the D gene identity is not certain. The CDR3 region: CASSLSDSPLHF. The nucleotide sequence is TGTGCCAGCAGCTTATCGGATTCACCCCTCCACTTT.